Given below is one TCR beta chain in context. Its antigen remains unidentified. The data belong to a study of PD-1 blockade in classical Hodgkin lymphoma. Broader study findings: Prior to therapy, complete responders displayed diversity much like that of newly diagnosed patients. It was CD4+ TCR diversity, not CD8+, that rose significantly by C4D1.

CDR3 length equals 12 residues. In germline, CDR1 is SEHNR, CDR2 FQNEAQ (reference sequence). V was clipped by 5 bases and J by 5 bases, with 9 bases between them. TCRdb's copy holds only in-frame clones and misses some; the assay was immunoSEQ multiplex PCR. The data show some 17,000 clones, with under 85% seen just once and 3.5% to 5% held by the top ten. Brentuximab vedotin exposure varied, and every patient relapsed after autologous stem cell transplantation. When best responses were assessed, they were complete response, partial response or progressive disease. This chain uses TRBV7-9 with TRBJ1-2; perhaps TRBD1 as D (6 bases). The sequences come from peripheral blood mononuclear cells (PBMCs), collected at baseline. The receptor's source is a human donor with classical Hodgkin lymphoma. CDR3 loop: CASSVQGYGYTF. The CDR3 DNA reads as TGTGCCAGCAGCGTACAGGGTTATGGCTACACCTTC.